The 29 T cell receptor beta chains reported below all come from one sample, sequenced in a study of CD8 T cells in Susac syndrome. It was with random hexamers that about 0.45 to 1 ug RNA was reverse transcribed. TCRdb reprocessed the immunoSEQ multiplex PCR reads via MiXCR and lists one record per CDR3 protein. The sample holds approximately 220,000 distinct CDR3 sequences; 92% are singletons and the top ten take about 0.15%. Sample: CD8+ T cells from PBMCs. These receptors all come from a human donor with multiple sclerosis.

The V call is TRBV20-1, the J call TRBJ2-3, with a weak D call TRBD2 (6 bases). Looked up from germline, CDR1 is DFQATT and CDR2 is SNEGSKA (reference sequence). The CDR3 is made up of 13 amino acids. The V and J ends lost 5 bases and 5 bases respectively, with 14 bases between them. The CDR3 coding sequence is TGCAGTGCTCCGAGAGGGAGGAGAGATACGCAGTATTTT. Its translation is CSAPRGRRDTQYF.

The V call is TRBV3-1, the J call TRBJ1-2; 8 bases agree with TRBD1. The CDR3 length is 14 residues. CDR1 LGHDT and CDR2 YNNKEL come from the germline V gene (reference sequence). Trimming cost V 1 base and J 4 bases; bases outside gene matches: 2. CDR3 protein: CASSQAGQAYGYTF. As DNA, the CDR3 is TGTGCCAGCAGCCAAGCGGGACAGGCCTATGGCTACACCTTC.

V is TRBV12-3 or TRBV12-4 and J is TRBJ1-6; D is undetermined. Trimming took 6 bases from V and 7 from J, leaving 10 bases between them. The CDR3 is made up of 13 amino acids. CDR3 nucleotides: TGTGCCAGCAGCCTAGGGCGAAATTCACCCCTCCACTTT. Amino acids: CASSLGRNSPLHF.

Remarks on this clonotype: A junction end diverges from the germline sequence, so it may reflect a read error. V usage is TRBV19 and J usage is TRBJ1-1; D is undetermined. This CDR3 contains 13 residues. The germline V gene has CDR1 LNHDA and CDR2 SQIVND (reference sequence). Written as DNA, the CDR3 is TGTGCCAGTAGCATGGGGTCAGGCAGTGAAGCCTTCTTT. It encodes CASSMGSGSEAFF.

This clonotype is a singleton in its sample. The chain joins TRBV18 to TRBJ1-3; tentative D call: TRBD1 (5 bases). With 6 bases removed from V and 0 bases from J, the gap between germline ends came to 12 bases. The CDR3 covers 15 residues. CDR1 and CDR2 from the germline V gene are KGHSH and LQKENI. The CDR3 reads CASSAGTYSGNTIYF. CDR3 DNA sequence: TGTGCCAGCTCCGCCGGGACGTACTCTGGAAACACCATATATTTT.

The V call is TRBV5-6, the J call TRBJ2-1; 8 positions match TRBD1. Unmatched junction bases numbered 9, after V lost 5 bases and J lost 5 bases. Germline loops: CDR1 SGHDT, CDR2 YYEEEE. The CDR3 runs to 15 residues. The CDR3 coding sequence is TGTGCCAGCAGTTTTGGACAGGGCCCGAACAATGAGCAGTTCTTC. Amino acids: CASSFGQGPNNEQFF.

The chain employs TRBV4-3 and TRBJ2-1, with 9 bases identical to TRBD1. Germline V gene sequence: CDR1 LGHNA, CDR2 YSLEER. This CDR3 comprises 16 residues. The junction had 6 bases not matched to a gene; V was cut back by 0 bases and J by 6 bases. Here the CDR3 reads CASSQDPSTGGNEQFF. CDR3 sequence (DNA): TGCGCCAGCAGCCAAGACCCTTCGACAGGGGGCAATGAGCAGTTCTTC.

The CDR3 DNA is TGTGCCAGCAGCTCGCTGACAGGTGGCAATGAGCAGTTCTTC. This encodes CASSSLTGGNEQFF. This sequence joins TRBV5-4 and TRBJ2-1; possible D gene TRBD1, 6 bases. CDR3 length: 14 residues. V was pared by 3 bases and J by 6 bases, with 13 bases between. Germline V gene lookup returns CDR1 SGHNT and CDR2 YYREEE (reference sequence).

The chain employs TRBV9 and TRBJ2-1; 9 positions agree with TRBD2. V lost 0 bases, J lost 8 bases, and 9 bases stayed unmatched. There are 16 residues in the CDR3. The germline gives CDR1 SGDLS, CDR2 YYNGEE. CDR3 sequence (DNA): TGTGCCAGCAGCGTAGGGACTAGCGCGGAGTATTATGAGCAGTTCTTC. This encodes CASSVGTSAEYYEQFF. The full variable domain, rest sourced from reference TRBV9 and TRBJ2-1, is DSGVTQTPKHLITATGQRVTLRCSPRSGDLSVYWYQQSLDQGLQFLIQYYNGEERAKGNILERFSAQQFPDLHSELNLSSLELGDSALYFCASSVGTSAEYYEQFFGPGTRLTVL.

The chain's CDR3 is CASSLSTAVNTEAFF. In nucleotides, the CDR3 is TGTGCCAGCAGTTTAAGTACGGCGGTCAACACTGAAGCTTTCTTT. The V call is TRBV27, the J call TRBJ1-1; D gene ambiguous. With 2 bases removed from V and 2 bases from J, the gap between germline ends came to 12 bases. The V gene's germline CDR1 is MNHEY and CDR2 SMNVEV (reference sequence). This CDR3 region has 15 residues.

The J gene is TRBJ2-1, the V gene TRBV12-3 or TRBV12-4; D perhaps matches TRBD2 (7 bases). The germline V and J ends were trimmed by 8 bases and 2 bases, with 19 bases remaining between them. This CDR3 has 16 amino acids. The CDR3 region is CASDGRTQGTYNEQFF. The CDR3 region has the DNA TGTGCCAGCGACGGGAGGACACAGGGTACCTACAATGAGCAGTTCTTC.

The chain joins TRBV20-1 to TRBJ1-2, with TRBD1 identical over 7 bases. This CDR3 comprises 14 residues. Germline lookup yields CDR1 DFQATT and CDR2 SNEGSKA (reference sequence). V shed 6 bases and J 3 bases; nucleotides not matched to a gene: 10. The CDR3 coding sequence is TGCAGTGCGCTCAACAGGGGATATGACTATGGCTACACCTTC. This gives the protein CSALNRGYDYGYTF.

The chain recombines TRBV4-1 with TRBJ2-1; TRBD2 aligns across 7 bases. CDR1 and CDR2 from the germline V gene are MGHRA and YSYEKL. The CDR3 is 15 amino acids. V was clipped by 5 bases and J by 2 bases; unmatched bases: 6. The CDR3 nucleotides read TGCGCCAGCAGCACACCGGGAGGACCCTACAATGAGCAGTTCTTC. Translated, it gives CASSTPGGPYNEQFF.

The chain links TRBV3-1 to TRBJ2-7, with a possible D match to TRBD1 (6 bases). The CDR3 consists of 16 residues. The germline V and J ends were trimmed by 4 bases and 0 bases, with 16 bases remaining between them. Germline V gene data show CDR1 as LGHDT and CDR2 as YNNKEL (reference sequence). The CDR3 bases are TGTGCCAGCAGCCCTGTCAGGGGCACGAGCTCCTACGAGCAGTACTTC. Translation: CASSPVRGTSSYEQYF.

The chain is built from TRBV6-1 and TRBJ2-1; 14 bases are shared with TRBD2. The CDR3 runs 14 residues. V trimming: 4 bases; J trimming: 14 bases; junction bases outside the gene matches: 7. Looked up from germline, CDR1 is MNHNS and CDR2 is SASEGT. The CDR3, as DNA: TGTGCCAGCAGTGCCGAGGGACTAGCGGGAGCGGAGTTCTTC. The encoded protein is CASSAEGLAGAEFF.

The chain employs TRBV6-5 and TRBJ1-1; a weak D match, TRBD1 (6 bases). CDR1 and CDR2 (germline): MNHEY, SVGAGI. V lost 0 bases and J lost 5, with 13 bases in between. The length of the CDR3 is 15 residues. The CDR3, as DNA: TGTGCCAGCAGTTACTCTTCAGGGGCAATGACTGAAGCTTTCTTT. This translates into CASSYSSGAMTEAFF.

The chain joins TRBV6-2 or TRBV6-3 to TRBJ2-3; 9 nucleotides align to TRBD2. Germline V CDR1 and CDR2: MNHEY, SVGEGT. The junction had 10 bases not matched to a gene; V was cut back by 6 bases and J by 6 bases. The CDR3 contains 15 residues. CDR3 loop: CASRIGTSWSDTQYF. DNA for the CDR3: TGTGCCAGCAGAATTGGGACTAGCTGGTCGGATACGCAGTATTTT.

The J gene is TRBJ1-1, the V gene TRBV9, with unresolved D. The CDR3 is made up of 11 amino acids. Trimming stripped 3 bases from V and 6 bases from J, with 6 bases between. The germline CDR1 and CDR2 sequences are SGDLS and YYNGEE. The CDR3 nucleotides read TGTGCCAGCAGCGACGGGGCTGAAGCTTTCTTT. Translating gives CASSDGAEAFF.

V usage is TRBV11-1 and J usage is TRBJ1-2, with D possibly being TRBD1 (5 bases). This CDR3 has 14 residues. V lost 4 bases and J lost 4, with 13 bases in between. Germline V gives CDR1 SGHAT, CDR2 FQDESV (reference sequence). The CDR3 loop reads CASSSGGARYGYTF. The CDR3 DNA is TGTGCCAGCAGCTCCGGAGGGGCTCGCTATGGCTACACCTTC.

This chain connects TRBV4-1 to TRBJ2-1; D is unresolved. V shed 1 base and J shed 10 bases, with 11 bases lying between them. Germline CDR1 is MGHRA and CDR2 is YSYEKL. CDR3 size: 13 residues. CDR3 bases: TGCGCCAGCAGCCAAGGATTAAGCACCGAGCAGTTCTTC. This sequence encodes CASSQGLSTEQFF.

This chain connects TRBV30 to TRBJ1-3; D unresolved. V lost 8 bases and J 0 bases, leaving 14 bases between the germline ends. The germline CDR1 and CDR2 sequences are GTSNPN and SVGIG (reference sequence). There are 14 residues in the CDR3. CDR3 residues: CAGASGVSGNTIYF. The CDR3 DNA follows: TGTGCCGGAGCGTCAGGAGTCTCTGGAAACACCATATATTTT.

This sequence joins TRBV12-3 or TRBV12-4 and TRBJ1-1; D unclear. CDR3 size: 17 residues. Trimming cost V 3 bases and J 0 bases, with 17 bases left between them. This chain's CDR3 is CASSFEKTRVLNTEAFF. The CDR3 DNA follows: TGTGCCAGCAGTTTTGAGAAAACGCGCGTATTGAACACTGAAGCTTTCTTT.

The chain combines TRBV9 with TRBJ2-1; 7 positions match TRBD2. Germline CDR1 SGDLS, CDR2 YYNGEE. This CDR3 contains 18 residues. J lost 7 bases, V lost 0 bases, and 16 bases had no gene match. The CDR3 here is CASSVAGLAGVEGNEQFF. The CDR3 DNA follows: TGTGCCAGCAGCGTAGCGGGGTTGGCGGGAGTGGAGGGAAATGAGCAGTTCTTC.

This clonotype was seen only once. The gene calls are TRBV19 and TRBJ2-7, with 7 bases aligning to TRBD1. The V gene end was trimmed by 3 bases and the J gene end by 0 bases; junction bases not matched to a gene: 2. The germline gives CDR1 LNHDA, CDR2 SQIVND (reference sequence). CDR3 size: 14 residues. The CDR3 sequence: CASSMTGSSYEQYF. The DNA for the CDR3 is TGTGCCAGTAGTATGACAGGGAGCTCCTACGAGCAGTACTTC. Full variable domain (outside the CDR3, taken from reference TRBV19 and TRBJ2-7): DGGITQSPKYLFRKEGQNVTLSCEQNLNHDAMYWYRQDPGQGLRLIYYSQIVNDFQKGDIAEGYSVSREKKESFPLTVTSAQKNPTAFYLCASSMTGSSYEQYFGPGTRLTVT.

In its sample, this clonotype was seen once. The gene calls are TRBV7-9 and TRBJ2-7; 8 bases fit TRBD2. The CDR3 loop spans 14 amino acids. Unmatched junction bases numbered 6, after V lost 4 bases and J lost 4 bases. CDR1 SEHNR and CDR2 FQNEAQ come from the germline V gene (reference sequence). CDR3 in DNA: TGTGCCAGCAGCTCTCGGGAGGGGGGATACGAGCAGTACTTC. Translating gives CASSSREGGYEQYF.

CDR3 sequence: CATSSEGQSIAPLHF. In DNA, the CDR3 is TGTGCCACCAGCAGTGAAGGACAGTCGATTGCACCCCTCCACTTT. V gene TRBV15 combines with J gene TRBJ1-6; D possibly corresponds to TRBD1 (6 bases). V dropped 3 bases and J dropped 11 bases, with 17 bases sitting between them. Germline-derived CDR1 and CDR2 are LNHNV and YYDKDF (reference sequence). This CDR3 has 15 residues.

In this sample, this clonotype turned up once. The CDR3 here is CSVTSGRGEQYF. CDR3 nucleotides: TGCAGCGTTACTAGCGGGAGGGGTGAGCAGTACTTC. The chain joins TRBV29-1 to TRBJ2-7; TRBD2 aligns across 13 bases. Germline CDR1 SQVTM, CDR2 ANQGSEA. V was clipped by 5 bases and J by 7 bases; unmatched bases: 2. The CDR3 spans 12 residues.

V and J are TRBV11-2 and TRBJ2-3; tentatively, D is TRBD2 (6 bases). V was trimmed by 3 bases and J by 7 bases, leaving 11 bases between them. Germline V lookup: CDR1 SGHAT, CDR2 FQNNGV. This CDR3 contains 13 residues. CDR3 loop: CASSFGGEYTQYF. CDR3 nucleotide sequence: TGTGCCAGCAGCTTTGGAGGGGAATATACGCAGTATTTT.

This chain uses TRBV27 with TRBJ2-7; D is unresolved. The germline CDR1 and CDR2 sequences are MNHEY and SMNVEV (reference sequence). This CDR3 is built from 13 residues. The germline V and J ends were trimmed by 8 bases and 4 bases, with 15 bases remaining between them. The chain's CDR3 is CASRRSYGYEQYF. CDR3 coding DNA: TGTGCCAGCCGTCGCTCGTACGGGTACGAGCAGTACTTC.